Listed here are 32 T cell receptor beta chains from one sample, sequenced in a study of cytomegalovirus exposure and HLA in healthy donors. A multiplex PCR was run with 60 Vbeta primers and 13 Jbeta primers. TCRdb's copy holds only in-frame clones and misses some; the assay was immunoSEQ multiplex PCR. There are about 140,000 clones in the sample; approximately 71% occur only once, and approximately 3.2% lies in the top ten. The sequencing sample was made of PBMCs. All receptors derive from a man aged 35 to 55 in good health and CMV-seronegative.

The chain is built from TRBV2 and TRBJ1-5, with 7 bases fitting TRBD1. Trimming took 3 bases from V and 0 from J; bases not matched to a gene: 5. CDR1 is SNHLY and CDR2 is FYNNEI in the germline V gene. The CDR3 contains 16 residues. The CDR3 bases are TGTGCCAGCAGTGACTACGGGACAGTTAGCAATCAGCCCCAGCATTTT. Translated, it gives CASSDYGTVSNQPQHF. Using reference TRBV2 and TRBJ1-5 for the parts outside the CDR3, the full variable domain is EPEVTQTPSHQVTQMGQEVILRCVPISNHLYFYWYRQILGQKVEFLVSFYNNEISEKSEIFDDQFSVERPDGSNFTLKIRSTKLEDSAMYFCASSDYGTVSNQPQHFGDGTRLSIL.

J is TRBJ2-3 and V is TRBV2; 7 bases are shared with TRBD2. CDR1 is SNHLY, CDR2 FYNNEI, per germline. The CDR3 sequence is 13 residues long. The trim removed 1 base at V and 13 bases at J, leaving 8 bases unmatched. For the CDR3, the DNA is TGTGCCAGCAGTGAAGAGGGTGGGGCGGGGGAGTATTTT. Translated: CASSEEGGAGEYF.

This rearrangement joins TRBV5-5 to TRBJ1-2, with TRBD1 matching over 7 bases. Germline V gene data show CDR1 as SGHKS and CDR2 as YYEKEE (reference sequence). CDR3 size: 14 residues. After removal of 0 bases from V and 2 bases from J, the junction contained 1 base not matched to a gene. CDR3: CASSLGQGNYGYTF. Here the CDR3 DNA reads TGTGCCAGCAGCTTGGGACAGGGAAACTATGGCTACACCTTC.

The chain joins TRBV5-8 to TRBJ1-5, with 7 nucleotides matching TRBD1. Germline V gives CDR1 SGHTS, CDR2 YDEGEE. After removal of 6 bases from V and 4 bases from J, the junction contained 4 bases not matched to a gene. There are 13 residues in the CDR3. The CDR3 coding sequence is TGTGCCAGCACAAGGGGGCTAAATCAGCCCCAGCATTTT. Its translation is CASTRGLNQPQHF.

The chain carries TRBV29-1 and TRBJ2-2, with unresolved D. CDR3 length: 12 residues. CDR1 and CDR2 from the germline V gene are SQVTM and ANQGSEA. Trimming took off 5 bases at V and 4 bases at J, with 8 bases between the two ends. The CDR3 spells CSVKWPTGELFF. The DNA of the CDR3 is TGCAGCGTTAAGTGGCCCACCGGGGAGCTGTTTTTT.

The rearrangement joins TRBV7-6 to TRBJ2-3; 7 bases align to TRBD1. In germline, CDR1 is SGHVS, CDR2 FNYEAQ. Trimming at V came to 8 bases and at J to 2 bases, leaving 13 bases not matched to a gene. The CDR3 contains 16 residues. The CDR3 loop reads CASRGYEGALTDTQYF. The CDR3, as DNA: TGTGCCAGCCGCGGTTACGAGGGGGCCCTCACAGATACGCAGTATTTT.

V gene TRBV5-1 combines with J gene TRBJ2-1; D is undetermined. Germline V gives CDR1 SGHRS, CDR2 YFSETQ. Between the trimmed V and J ends, which lost 0 bases and 2 bases, there was a span of 9 bases. The CDR3 sequence is 15 residues long. CDR3 nucleotides: TGCGCCAGCAGCTTGGGCGATTTCGCCTACAATGAGCAGTTCTTC. Protein sequence: CASSLGDFAYNEQFF.

The chain employs TRBV6-1 and TRBJ1-3; 7 bases agree with TRBD1. Germline CDR1 reads MNHNS; CDR2 reads SASEGT. With V trimmed by 5 bases and J by 2 bases, 6 bases remained unmatched. The CDR3 runs to 15 residues. CDR3 sequence (DNA): TGTGCCAGCAGTATGACCAGGGGGACTGGAAACACCATATATTTT. It codes for CASSMTRGTGNTIYF.

The rearrangement links TRBV18 to TRBJ2-3; TRBD1 aligns across 9 bases. V shed 8 bases and J 3 bases; nucleotides not matched to a gene: 9. Germline V gives CDR1 KGHSH, CDR2 LQKENI. The CDR3 has 15 amino acids. The CDR3 nucleotides are TGTGCCAGCCATGCCGGGACAGGGAGGACAGATACGCAGTATTTT. This encodes CASHAGTGRTDTQYF.

The CDR3 nucleotides are TGTGCCAGCTCACCCAACGGGGTAGAAGAGACCCAGTACTTC. It encodes CASSPNGVEETQYF. The chain has TRBV18 and TRBJ2-5, with a possible D match to TRBD2 (5 bases). Per the germline V gene, CDR1 is KGHSH and CDR2 is LQKENI. V was pared by 3 bases and J by 3 bases, with 11 bases between. The CDR3 spans 14 residues.

CDR3: CASSDTGQNTGELFF. The CDR3 DNA is TGTGCCAGCTCAGACACGGGACAAAACACCGGGGAGCTGTTTTTT. V usage is TRBV18 and J usage is TRBJ2-2, with D possibly TRBD1 on 6 matching bases. V dropped 5 bases and J dropped 2 bases, with 12 bases sitting between them. CDR1 is KGHSH and CDR2 is LQKENI in the germline V gene. The length of the CDR3 is 15 residues.

The gene calls are TRBV2 and TRBJ1-6, with a tentative D call TRBD1 (6 bases). Germline V CDR1 and CDR2: SNHLY, FYNNEI. Trimming left V 6 bases short and J 2 bases short, with 11 bases between. The CDR3 sequence is 15 residues long. The CDR3 protein is CASSLQGPYNSPLHF. DNA for the CDR3: TGTGCCAGCAGCCTACAGGGCCCCTATAATTCACCCCTCCACTTT.

This chain joins TRBV28 and TRBJ2-7; 7 nucleotides line up with TRBD2. The length of the CDR3 is 15 residues. Trimming removed 0 bases from V and 2 bases from J; junction bases left unmatched: 4. The V gene's germline CDR1 is MDHEN and CDR2 SYDVKM. CDR3 amino acids: CASSLWWRGTYEQYF. In DNA, the CDR3 is TGTGCCAGCAGTTTATGGTGGCGGGGGACCTACGAGCAGTACTTC.

The CDR3 sequence is CASGLTELSGNTIYF. The CDR3 coding sequence is TGTGCCAGCGGTCTAACAGAACTCTCTGGAAACACCATATATTTT. The gene calls are TRBV6-1 and TRBJ1-3; D is undetermined. Trimming removed 8 bases at V and 0 bases at J, with 14 bases between. CDR1 and CDR2 from the germline V gene are MNHNS and SASEGT. The CDR3 loop spans 15 amino acids.

This chain joins TRBV7-3 and TRBJ2-5; 7 nucleotides line up with TRBD1. Trimming at V came to 3 bases and at J to 3 bases, leaving 4 bases not matched to a gene. The germline gives CDR1 SGHTA, CDR2 FQGTGA. CDR3 size: 14 residues. DNA for the CDR3: TGTGCCAGCAGCTTGACAGGGAATGAAGAGACCCAGTACTTC. Protein product: CASSLTGNEETQYF.

The chain has TRBV5-1 and TRBJ2-7, with 7 bases matching TRBD2. CDR1 and CDR2 (germline): SGHRS, YFSETQ. This CDR3 has 16 amino acids. With 6 bases clipped from V and 5 bases from J, the junction kept 17 bases outside the gene matches. CDR3 residues: CASTSPFGGLSDEQYF. DNA for the CDR3: TGCGCCAGCACCTCTCCGTTCGGGGGGTTAAGCGACGAGCAGTACTTC.

V is TRBV7-2 and J is TRBJ2-5; tentative D call: TRBD1 (6 bases). Trimming cost V 5 bases and J 5 bases, with 15 bases left between them. The CDR3 contains 14 residues. Germline V gene lookup returns CDR1 SGHTA and CDR2 FQGNSA. The CDR3 is CASSLQGLRETQYF. The DNA of the CDR3 is TGTGCCAGCAGCCTACAGGGTCTTCGGGAGACCCAGTACTTC. The complete variable domain, with remaining parts taken from reference TRBV7-2 and TRBJ2-5, reads GAGVSQSPSNKVTEKGKDVELRCDPISGHTALYWYRQSLGQGLEFLIYFQGNSAPDKSGLPSDRFSAERTGGSVSTLTIQRTQQEDSAVYLCASSLQGLRETQYFGPGTRLLVL.

This clone was seen just once. The J gene is TRBJ1-2, the V gene TRBV19; TRBD1 matches at 8 bases. J lost 7 bases, V lost 7 bases, and 11 bases had no gene match. CDR3 length: 14 residues. Germline V CDR1 and CDR2: LNHDA, SQIVND (reference sequence). CDR3 in DNA: TGTGCCAGTACCCCGACCCAGGGGGCGGGTGGCTACACCTTC. Its translation: CASTPTQGAGGYTF.

The gene calls are TRBV15 and TRBJ1-2, with D possibly TRBD1 on 5 matching bases. The CDR3 covers 14 residues. Germline V gene lookup returns CDR1 LNHNV and CDR2 YYDKDF (reference sequence). V lost 3 bases, J lost 0 bases, and 8 bases lay in between. CDR3 nucleotide sequence: TGTGCCACCAGCAGGGACACTACTAACTATGGCTACACCTTC. Protein: CATSRDTTNYGYTF.

The chain couples TRBV7-2 to TRBJ2-1; D may be TRBD2 (5 bases). With 3 bases removed from V and 7 bases from J, the gap between germline ends came to 16 bases. Germline V gene data show CDR1 as SGHTA and CDR2 as FQGNSA. The CDR3 loop spans 15 amino acids. In nucleotides, the CDR3 is TGTGCCAGCAGCTTGGGGAGAAAGGGTTCGAATGAGCAGTTCTTC. Translation gives CASSLGRKGSNEQFF.

This rearrangement joins TRBV27 to TRBJ1-6, with unresolved D. The V gene lost 3 bases and the J gene lost 9 bases, with 6 bases spanning the gap. CDR1 and CDR2 from the germline V gene are MNHEY and SMNVEV (reference sequence). CDR3 length: 12 residues. CDR3 nucleotides: TGTGCCAGCAGTTTTTGGAGTTCACCCCTCCACTTT. Its protein product is CASSFWSSPLHF.

The chain recombines TRBV6-4 with TRBJ2-5; TRBD2 matches 9 bases. Looked up from germline, CDR1 is MRHNA and CDR2 is SNTAGT. Unmatched junction bases numbered 9, after V lost 0 bases and J lost 4 bases. The length of the CDR3 is 17 residues. This CDR3 reads CASSDSVGLAGLETQYF. The CDR3 nucleotides are TGTGCCAGCAGTGACTCGGTGGGGCTAGCGGGGTTAGAGACCCAGTACTTC.

This clone has more than one count but fewer than ten. This chain connects TRBV6-5 to TRBJ2-7, with TRBD1 matching over 7 bases. The trim removed 6 bases at V and 1 base at J, leaving 6 bases unmatched. This CDR3 is 14 amino acids long. CDR1 and CDR2 from the germline V gene are MNHEY and SVGAGI. The CDR3 loop is CASRWTGPSYEQYF. Here the CDR3 DNA reads TGTGCCAGCAGATGGACAGGACCATCCTACGAGCAGTACTTC.

The chain employs TRBV30 and TRBJ1-2, with D maybe TRBD1 (5 bases). CDR1 is GTSNPN, CDR2 SVGIG, per germline (reference sequence). CDR3 length equals 13 residues. V lost 1 base and J 2 bases, leaving 8 bases between the germline ends. The CDR3 loop is CAWSGAGNYGYTF. CDR3 DNA: TGTGCCTGGAGTGGGGCAGGGAACTATGGCTACACCTTC.

DNA of the CDR3: TGTGCCACCAGCGTGGACAGGACAAGCCATCAGCCCCAGCATTTT. This gives the protein CATSVDRTSHQPQHF. The chain employs TRBV15 and TRBJ1-5, with 7 bases matching TRBD1. The germline V gene encodes CDR1 LNHNV and CDR2 YYDKDF (reference sequence). The CDR3 contains 15 residues. J was trimmed by 5 bases and V by 5 bases; bases with no gene match: 9.

This clone appeared many times. The chain links TRBV5-8 to TRBJ2-2; D might be TRBD2 (6 bases). CDR1 and CDR2 (germline): SGHTS, YDEGEE. There are 16 residues in the CDR3. Trimming shortened V by 1 base and J by 1 base, and 11 bases separated the two germline ends. The CDR3 DNA is TGTGCCAGCAGCTTGAAGCAGGGAGGGAACACCGGGGAGCTGTTTTTT. Translation gives CASSLKQGGNTGELFF.

The J gene is TRBJ2-3, the V gene TRBV4-3; TRBD2 agrees at 7 bases. The CDR3 is 16 amino acids. With 0 bases clipped from V and 5 bases from J, the junction kept 8 bases outside the gene matches. Germline CDR1 and CDR2: LGHNA and YSLEER. The CDR3 coding sequence is TGCGCCAGCAGCCAAGAGGGAGGGGCCGCCAGAGATACGCAGTATTTT. Translating it yields CASSQEGGAARDTQYF.

This chain connects TRBV5-4 to TRBJ2-5, with TRBD1 matching over 9 bases. The germline V gene has CDR1 SGHNT and CDR2 YYREEE (reference sequence). With 0 bases clipped from V and 4 bases from J, the junction kept 1 base outside the gene matches. The CDR3 length is 14 residues. CDR3 bases: TGTGCCAGCAGCTTGGACAGGGGGCTAGAGACCCAGTACTTC. This codes for CASSLDRGLETQYF.

The chain recombines TRBV5-1 with TRBJ2-7, with D perhaps matching TRBD2 (5 bases). The germline V gene has CDR1 SGHRS and CDR2 YFSETQ. V was pared by 4 bases and J by 5 bases, with 13 bases between. The CDR3 has 13 residues. This CDR3 reads CASSLEVGNEQYF. DNA of the CDR3: TGCGCCAGCAGCCTGGAGGTCGGGAACGAGCAGTACTTC.

The chain employs TRBV27 and TRBJ2-5; 9 bases match TRBD2. The J call is doubtful: the DNA matches TRBJ2-7 better. Germline V gene data show CDR1 as MNHEY and CDR2 as SMNVEV (reference sequence). The CDR3 is made up of 12 amino acids. Here the CDR3 reads CASRAGGYEQYF. The CDR3 nucleotides are TGTGCCAGCCGAGCGGGGGGTTACGAGCAGTACTTC.

The chain uses TRBV4-1 and TRBJ2-3, with a tentative D call TRBD1 (5 bases). The CDR3 length is 15 residues. Trimming shortened V by 5 bases and J by 2 bases, and 14 bases separated the two germline ends. Per the germline V gene, CDR1 is MGHRA and CDR2 is YSYEKL. CDR3 DNA sequence: TGCGCCAGCAGCAATATGGGGCGGAACACAGATACGCAGTATTTT. Amino acid sequence: CASSNMGRNTDTQYF.

V is TRBV5-1 and J is TRBJ2-5; TRBD1 agrees at 9 bases. V lost 0 bases and J lost 2; bases outside the gene matches: 2. This CDR3 is 15 amino acids long. Germline V lookup: CDR1 SGHRS, CDR2 YFSETQ. Here the CDR3 reads CASSLGGQGQETQYF. The CDR3 coding sequence is TGCGCCAGCAGCTTGGGGGGACAGGGACAAGAGACCCAGTACTTC.